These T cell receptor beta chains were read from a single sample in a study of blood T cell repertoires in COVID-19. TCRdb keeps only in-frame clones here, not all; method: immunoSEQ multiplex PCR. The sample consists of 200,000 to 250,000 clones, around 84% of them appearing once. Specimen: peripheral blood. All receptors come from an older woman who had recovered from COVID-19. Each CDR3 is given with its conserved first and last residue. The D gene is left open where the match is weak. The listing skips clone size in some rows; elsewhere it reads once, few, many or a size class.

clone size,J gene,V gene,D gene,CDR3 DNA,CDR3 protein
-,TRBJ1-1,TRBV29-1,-,TGCAGCGGCGGACAGTTCTTGACTGAAGCTTTCTTT,CSGGQFLTEAFF
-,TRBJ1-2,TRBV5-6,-,TGTGCCAGCAGCCTCGGGAGGGGCGGAGGGAACTATGGCTACACCTTC,CASSLGRGGGNYGYTF
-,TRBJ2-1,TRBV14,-,TGTGCCAGCAGCCAGGGCAGGTATGAGCAGTTCTTC,CASSQGRYEQFF
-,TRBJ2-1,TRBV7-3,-,TGTGCCAGCAGCTTAAGAGACAATAATGAGCAGTTCTTC,CASSLRDNNEQFF
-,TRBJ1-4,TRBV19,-,TGTGCCAGCCAAGACAGGTCGGGGAATGAAAAACTGTTTTTT,CASQDRSGNEKLFF
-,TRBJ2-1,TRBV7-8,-,TGTGCCAGCAGCTTAACAGCGGAATCCTACAATGAGCAGTTCTTC,CASSLTAESYNEQFF
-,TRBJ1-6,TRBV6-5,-,TGTGCCAGCAGTTACTCGGGCAGCCGGAATTCACCCCTCCACTTT,CASSYSGSRNSPLHF
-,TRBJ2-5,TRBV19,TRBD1,TGTGCCAGCGGGGGGACAGGGGCCGCAGAGACCCAGTACTTC,CASGGTGAAETQYF
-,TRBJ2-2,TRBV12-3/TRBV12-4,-,TGTGCCAGCAGTCGAAGGGAGTCCGGGGAGCTGTTTTTT,CASSRRESGELFF
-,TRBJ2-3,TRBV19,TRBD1,TGTGCCAGTGGGGCAGGCCAGGGGGACGCAGATACGCAGTATTTT,CASGAGQGDADTQYF
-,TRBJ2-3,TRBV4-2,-,TGTGCCAGCAGCCCGCTCCCCAGACACACAGATACGCAGTATTTT,CASSPLPRHTDTQYF
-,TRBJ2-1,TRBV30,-,TGTGCCTGGAGTGTAGTGCGGAATGAGCAGTTCTTC,CAWSVVRNEQFF
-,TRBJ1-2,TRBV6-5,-,TGTGCCAGCAGCCTAACAGGGTTATATGGCTACACCTTC,CASSLTGLYGYTF
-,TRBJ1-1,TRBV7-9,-,TGTGCCAGCAGCAAACAGGTTGACACTGAAGCTTTCTTT,CASSKQVDTEAFF
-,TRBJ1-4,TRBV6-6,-,TGTGCCAGCAGTGACGACAGGTGGGGTGAAAAACTGTTTTTT,CASSDDRWGEKLFF
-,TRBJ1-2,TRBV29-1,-,TGCAGCGTTCGGGGGGTAGGTGGCTACACCTTC,CSVRGVGGYTF
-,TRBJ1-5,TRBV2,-,TGTGCCAGCAGTGGCCAGCAACTAAATCAGCCCCAGCATTTT,CASSGQQLNQPQHF
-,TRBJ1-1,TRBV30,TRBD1,TGTGCCTGGAGTGCGACAGGGGGATTCACTGAAGCTTTCTTT,CAWSATGGFTEAFF
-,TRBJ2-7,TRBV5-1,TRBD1,TGCGCCAGCAGCTTCCTCCGACAGGGTGTAAGCTCCTACGAGCAGTACTTC,CASSFLRQGVSSYEQYF
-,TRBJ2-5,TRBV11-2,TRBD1,TGTGCCAGCAGCTTCCATGGACAGGGGAAAGAGACCCAGTACTTC,CASSFHGQGKETQYF
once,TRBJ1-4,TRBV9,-,TGTGCCAGCAGCGTAGGGGGCAGTAATGAAAAACTGTTTTTT,CASSVGGSNEKLFF
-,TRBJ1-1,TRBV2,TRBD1,TGTGCCAGCAGTTGGGACAGGGGCGTCACTGAAGCTTTCTTT,CASSWDRGVTEAFF
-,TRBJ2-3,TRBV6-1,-,TGTGCCAGCAGGGCCCGCACAGATACGCAGTATTTT,CASRARTDTQYF
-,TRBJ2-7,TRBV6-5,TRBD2,TGTGCCAGCAGTTTTAGCGGGGCTACCTACGAGCAGTACTTC,CASSFSGATYEQYF
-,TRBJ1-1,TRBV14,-,TGTGCCAGCAGCCCTAGTATGAACACTGAAGCTTTCTTT,CASSPSMNTEAFF
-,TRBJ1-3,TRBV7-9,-,TGTGCCAGCAGCCCAGCTCGGGGTAATCTTGGAAACACCATATATTTT,CASSPARGNLGNTIYF